This entry lists 3 T cell receptor beta chains sequenced from one sample in a study of identical twins. TCRdb re-derived calls from the 5' RACE reads in MiXCR, one entry per CDR3 protein. This sample carries 500,000 or so distinct CDR3 sequences, 14% of them seen once, and the ten largest clones take about 0.53%. This sample was also put to use in a study of yellow fever vaccine responses in identical twins.

The material sequenced was CD4+ T cells sorted from blood. Receptors originate from a woman in her late teens or twenties in good health.

As for this clonotype: This may stem from a read error, because a much larger clone lies one nucleotide away. Here the CDR3 reads CASSGGMNTEAFF. CDR3 sequence (DNA): TGTGCCAGCAGCGGAGGAATGAACACTGAAGCTTTCTTT. The chain carries TRBV14 and TRBJ1-1; no firm D call. In germline, CDR1 is SGHDN, CDR2 FVKESK. This CDR3 is built from 13 residues. Trimming shortened V by 5 bases and J by 0 bases, and 7 bases separated the two germline ends.

This clonotype has at least ten counts. The chain recombines TRBV3-1 with TRBJ1-2, with 9 bases aligning to TRBD1. CDR3 size: 14 residues. Per germline, CDR1 LGHDT and CDR2 YNNKEL (reference sequence). V lost 4 bases and J lost 6; bases outside the gene matches: 6. This chain's CDR3 is CASSRGTGRDGYTF. The CDR3 DNA reads TGTGCCAGCAGCCGCGGGACAGGGAGGGATGGCTACACCTTC.

This clonotype has more than one count but fewer than ten. The chain couples TRBV15 to TRBJ2-5; 9 bases fit TRBD1. Germline trimming cut 1 base from V and 1 base from J; bases unmatched to any gene: 4. CDR3 length equals 16 residues. Germline V gene data show CDR1 as LNHNV and CDR2 as YYDKDF (reference sequence). The CDR3: CATSRADRGFQETQYF. The DNA for the CDR3 is TGTGCCACCAGCAGAGCGGACAGGGGATTCCAAGAGACCCAGTACTTC.